These 27 T cell receptor beta chains came from one sample sequenced in a study of low-dose radiotherapy and immunotherapy resistance in tumors. Primers used for first-strand cDNA, a TRAV- and TRBV-specific set, covered both alpha and beta chains. TCRs were put through approximately 20 PCR cycles of amplification with Phusion. A constant-region primer and the V-primer adapter served as the primer pair. TCRdb fed the reads into MiXCR, producing one record per CDR3 protein. This table holds some 15,000 distinct CDR3 sequences, approximately 50% found once. These receptors originate from a human donor with advanced metastatic prostate, ovarian, gallbladder or colorectal cancer (not recorded which). This table probably holds off-target reads from a library built for another chain.

The chain has TRBV3-1 and TRBJ1-1; unclear D gene. CDR1 LGHDT and CDR2 YNNKEL come from the germline V gene (reference sequence). The ends were cut back, 1 base at V and 1 base at J, with 7 bases in the middle. The CDR3 is 14 residues long. CDR3 bases: TGTGCCAGCAGCCAAGTGTCGGGGAACACTGAAGCTTTCTTT. Its translation is CASSQVSGNTEAFF.

The chain uses TRBV12-3 or TRBV12-4 and TRBJ2-1; D unresolved. The CDR3 runs 16 residues. The V gene lost 3 bases and the J gene lost 0 bases, with 12 bases spanning the gap. CDR3 sequence: CASSFPAQSSYNEQFF. In DNA form, the CDR3 reads TGTGCCAGCAGTTTCCCAGCCCAAAGCTCCTACAATGAGCAGTTCTTC.

This chain uses TRBV5-1 with TRBJ2-3; tentatively, D is TRBD1 or TRBD2 (5 bases each). The CDR3 has 14 residues. Per the germline V gene, CDR1 is SGHRS and CDR2 is YFSETQ. The germline V and J ends were trimmed by 2 bases and 5 bases, with 12 bases remaining between them. This chain's CDR3 is CASSFIVGEDTQYF. CDR3 coding DNA: TGCGCCAGCAGCTTCATTGTGGGGGAAGATACGCAGTATTTT.

The rearrangement joins TRBV6-1 to TRBJ2-3; possibly TRBD2 for D (5 bases). The germline gives CDR1 MNHNS, CDR2 SASEGT. The CDR3 totals 16 residues. The V end was cut by 2 bases, the J end by 0 bases, with 12 bases between. CDR3 DNA sequence: TGTGCCAGCAGTGAACTACCGGGATTGAGCACAGATACGCAGTATTTT. Its protein is CASSELPGLSTDTQYF.

V and J are TRBV2 and TRBJ1-5; 7 nucleotides line up with TRBD1. Germline assignment: CDR1 SNHLY and CDR2 FYNNEI. CDR3 length: 13 amino acids. V lost 7 bases to trimming and J lost 2 bases; unmatched junction nucleotides: 2. As DNA, the CDR3 is TGTGCCAGCACGGGGACAGGCAATCAGCCCCAGCATTTT. Protein sequence: CASTGTGNQPQHF.

The chain's CDR3 is CASRPGLAANTGELFF. As DNA, the CDR3 is TGTGCCAGCAGACCCGGACTAGCGGCGAACACCGGGGAGCTGTTTTTT. The V gene is TRBV6-1, the J gene TRBJ2-2, with TRBD2 matching 10 bases. The germline V gene encodes CDR1 MNHNS and CDR2 SASEGT. Trimming removed 6 bases from V and 0 bases from J; junction bases left unmatched: 4. This CDR3 is built from 16 residues.

The V and J genes are TRBV7-7 and TRBJ2-1, with 7 bases fitting TRBD1. The germline V gene encodes CDR1 SSHAT and CDR2 FNYEAQ (reference sequence). The CDR3 runs 15 residues. V gave up 5 bases and J gave up 5 bases; unmatched junction bases: 9. The CDR3 here is CASSSGRGIDNEQFF. The DNA of the CDR3 is TGTGCCAGCAGCAGTGGCAGGGGGATCGACAATGAGCAGTTCTTC.

The chain employs TRBV11-2 and TRBJ2-7; unclear D gene. Germline V gene data show CDR1 as SGHAT and CDR2 as FQNNGV. V dropped 0 bases and J dropped 2 bases, with 8 bases sitting between them. The CDR3 sequence is 14 residues long. CDR3 bases: TGTGCCAGCAGCTTAGATTCAGGACCCTACGAGCAGTACTTC. Protein product: CASSLDSGPYEQYF.

The chain joins TRBV7-6 to TRBJ2-3; D unresolved. Per the germline V gene, CDR1 is SGHVS and CDR2 is FNYEAQ. The V and J ends lost 0 bases and 1 base respectively, with 2 bases between them. The CDR3 is made up of 13 amino acids. The CDR3 coding sequence is TGTGCCAGCAGCTTAGCTCGCACAGATACGCAGTATTTT. It is translated as CASSLARTDTQYF.

The V call is TRBV5-1, the J call TRBJ2-1; 7 bases are a match to TRBD2. The CDR3 runs to 14 residues. The germline CDR1 and CDR2 sequences are SGHRS and YFSETQ. With 1 base clipped from V and 3 bases from J, the junction kept 1 base outside the gene matches. CDR3: CASSLSGVYNEQFF. The CDR3 DNA sequence: TGCGCCAGCAGCTTGAGCGGGGTCTACAATGAGCAGTTCTTC.

J is TRBJ1-1 and V is TRBV2; 10 bases map to TRBD1. CDR3 length: 14 amino acids. V lost 10 bases and J lost 4; bases outside the gene matches: 9. The germline V gene encodes CDR1 SNHLY and CDR2 FYNNEI. CDR3 bases: TGTGCCAATACTGTCCGGGACAGGGGCACTGAAGCTTTCTTT. It encodes CANTVRDRGTEAFF.

This chain joins TRBV9 and TRBJ2-1; D remains ambiguous. Germline CDR1 reads SGDLS; CDR2 reads YYNGEE. The germline V and J ends were trimmed by 4 bases and 4 bases, with 15 bases remaining between them. This CDR3 is 15 amino acids long. CDR3 amino acids: CASSPQILSYNEQFF. The CDR3, as DNA: TGTGCCAGCAGCCCACAAATTCTTTCGTACAATGAGCAGTTCTTC.

This clonotype was seen a handful of times. This chain connects TRBV27 to TRBJ2-7, with a possible D match to TRBD2 (5 bases). Germline V gene data show CDR1 as MNHEY and CDR2 as SMNVEV (reference sequence). The CDR3 runs to 16 residues. Trimming stripped 4 bases from V and 5 bases from J, with 21 bases between. CDR3 nucleotide sequence: TGTGCCAGCAGTTCCGCGTTGGGTGAGGGCCTCGACGAGCAGTACTTC. Residues: CASSSALGEGLDEQYF.

The chain joins TRBV6-5 to TRBJ2-7; D perhaps matches TRBD1 (5 bases). The CDR3 is 11 amino acids. The ends were cut back, 6 bases at V and 6 bases at J, with 9 bases in the middle. The germline gives CDR1 MNHEY, CDR2 SVGAGI. In DNA, the CDR3 is TGTGCCAGCAGGGCAGGGTCCGAGCAGTACTTC. It is translated as CASRAGSEQYF.

This clonotype was seen a few times. The rearrangement links TRBV11-2 to TRBJ2-1; 8 nucleotides line up with TRBD2. The CDR3 length is 17 residues. The V segment lost 5 bases and the J segment 2 bases; nucleotides outside the gene matches: 11. Germline loops: CDR1 SGHAT, CDR2 FQNNGV. The CDR3: CASSAGASGGTYNEQFF. In nucleotides, the CDR3 is TGTGCCAGCAGCGCCGGGGCGAGCGGGGGAACCTACAATGAGCAGTTCTTC.

CDR3 DNA sequence: TGCGCCAGCAGCTTGGCTACAGATAGCAATCAGCCCCAGCATTTT. Translated, it gives CASSLATDSNQPQHF. The chain couples TRBV5-1 to TRBJ1-5, with D unclear. CDR3 length: 15 amino acids. Trimming took 0 bases from V and 0 from J, leaving 7 bases between them. Germline V gene lookup returns CDR1 SGHRS and CDR2 YFSETQ.

The chain links TRBV7-4 to TRBJ2-1; possibly TRBD1 or TRBD2 for D (6 bases each). Trimming removed 7 bases from V and 0 bases from J, with 16 bases in between. This CDR3 has 16 amino acids. Germline CDR1 and CDR2: SGHVT and SQSDAQ. CDR3 residues: CASTAGGGPSYNEQFF. The CDR3 nucleotides are TGTGCCAGCACCGCAGGAGGGGGTCCCTCCTACAATGAGCAGTTCTTC.

Relative to its sample, this clonotype is medium-sized. The J gene is TRBJ2-2, the V gene TRBV6-5; D ambiguous. Germline V gives CDR1 MNHEY, CDR2 SVGAGI. This CDR3 spans 15 amino acids. V lost 2 bases and J 5 bases, leaving 12 bases between the germline ends. The CDR3 coding sequence is TGTGCCAGCAGTTACGGAAACGAAGGGACCGGGGAGCTGTTTTTT. Amino acid sequence: CASSYGNEGTGELFF.

The rearrangement uses TRBV18 and TRBJ2-7, with D perhaps matching TRBD2 (5 bases). CDR3 length: 14 residues. The V gene lost 3 bases and the J gene lost 5 bases, with 14 bases spanning the gap. In germline, CDR1 is KGHSH, CDR2 LQKENI. The CDR3 region is CASSPLRGFNEQYF. DNA for the CDR3: TGTGCCAGCTCACCCCTCCGAGGGTTCAACGAGCAGTACTTC.

The rearrangement joins TRBV29-1 to TRBJ2-7; maybe TRBD2 (5 bases). This CDR3 region has 13 residues. The V and J ends lost 6 bases and 3 bases respectively, with 15 bases between them. The germline CDR1 and CDR2 sequences are SQVTM and ANQGSEA. The DNA of the CDR3 is TGCAGCGTGCTCCTAGGGAGAGGCTACGAGCAGTACTTC. This codes for CSVLLGRGYEQYF.

This clonotype has more than one count but fewer than ten. V is TRBV4-2 and J is TRBJ2-5, with D tentatively TRBD2 (5 bases). V was clipped by 3 bases and J by 4 bases, with 21 bases between them. CDR1 is LGHNA and CDR2 is YNFKEQ in the germline V gene. This CDR3 is 17 amino acids long. The CDR3 DNA reads TGTGCCAGCAGCCATGGGTCCTGGACTCAGATGGGAGAGACCCAGTACTTC. Its translation: CASSHGSWTQMGETQYF.

This clonotype has more than one count but fewer than ten. V usage is TRBV14 and J usage is TRBJ2-7, with 9 bases aligning to TRBD1. Per the germline V gene, CDR1 is SGHDN and CDR2 is FVKESK. The CDR3 is 16 amino acids. V dropped 4 bases and J dropped 1; count of bases not matched to a gene: 8. The CDR3 loop reads CASSPGGQGSSYEQYF. CDR3 nucleotide sequence: TGTGCCAGCAGCCCAGGGGGACAGGGAAGTTCCTACGAGCAGTACTTC.

This clonotype was counted between two and nine times. The gene calls are TRBV19 and TRBJ1-5; D is unresolved. Germline V gene sequence: CDR1 LNHDA, CDR2 SQIVND (reference sequence). The germline V and J ends were trimmed by 5 bases and 3 bases, with 11 bases remaining between them. This CDR3 has 14 residues. This CDR3 is CASSRQADNQPQHF. As DNA, the CDR3 is TGTGCCAGTAGTCGGCAGGCGGACAATCAGCCCCAGCATTTT.

The rearrangement joins TRBV10-3 to TRBJ2-7; a weak D match, TRBD1 (6 bases). CDR1 is ENHRY, CDR2 SYGVKD, per germline. Trimming shortened V by 3 bases and J by 3 bases, and 18 bases separated the two germline ends. This CDR3 comprises 16 residues. CDR3 in DNA: TGTGCCATCAGTGACACCCGACAGGCGATTTTCTACGAGCAGTACTTC. Its translation: CAISDTRQAIFYEQYF.

This rearrangement joins TRBV5-1 to TRBJ1-2; D possibly corresponds to TRBD1 (6 bases). Trimming removed 4 bases at V and 3 bases at J, with 16 bases between. CDR3 length equals 15 residues. Germline V gene sequence: CDR1 SGHRS, CDR2 YFSETQ. CDR3 residues: CASSLGRGADYGYTF. CDR3 DNA: TGCGCCAGCAGCCTTGGTCGGGGGGCAGACTATGGCTACACCTTC.

The chain links TRBV6-4 to TRBJ2-3; D uncertain. Per germline, CDR1 MRHNA and CDR2 SNTAGT. Trimming left V 2 bases short and J 9 bases short, with 6 bases between. The CDR3 sequence is 11 residues long. The CDR3 DNA follows: TGTGCCAGCAGTGACAGATCCACGCAGTATTTT. This gives the protein CASSDRSTQYF.

This chain uses TRBV25-1 with TRBJ2-5; D perhaps matches TRBD2 (5 bases). Trimming pared 5 bases from V and 6 bases from J, leaving 10 bases between. The CDR3 is 12 residues long. The germline V gene has CDR1 MGHDK and CDR2 SYGVNS. The CDR3 here is CASSRGEKTQYF. The CDR3 DNA sequence: TGTGCCAGCAGTCGGGGAGAAAAGACCCAGTACTTC.